This is a list of T cell receptor beta chains from one sample in a study of vaccination effects on CD4 cells after COVID-19. Repertoires were generated with immunoSEQ multiplex PCR, while TCRdb's copy carries only in-frame clones and drops some. The sample lists more than 40,000 clones, roughly 70% occurring once. These receptors lack a known antigen. The input for sequencing was CD4+ T cells from PBMCs cultured with HCoV-OC43 spike peptides, taken before COVID-19 vaccination. The receptor source for this set is a human donor who received a COVID-19 vaccine. Each CDR3 is given with its conserved first and last residue. D genes are given only for firm matches. Rows give clone size only sometimes, using once, few, many, or a class for an expanded clone.

>TRBJ2-5|.|TRBV13|.
TGTGCCAGCAGCTCCGGGGGACCGTACCAAGAGACCCAGTACTTC
CASSSGGPYQETQYF
>TRBJ1-1|once|TRBV5-1|.
TGCGCCAGCAGCTCAGGCCGGACCATGAACACTGAAGCTTTCTTT
CASSSGRTMNTEAFF
>TRBJ1-2|once|TRBV11-2|TRBD1
TGTGCCAGCCAACAGGGGCCGGGCTATGGCTACACCTTC
CASQQGPGYGYTF
>TRBJ1-2|.|TRBV27|TRBD1
TGTGCCAGCAGTCTCAGACAGGGGAACTATGGCTACACCTTC
CASSLRQGNYGYTF
>TRBJ1-2|few|TRBV5-6|TRBD1
TGTGCCAGCAGCCTCCGGGACAGGGGTATCGGCTACACCTTC
CASSLRDRGIGYTF
>TRBJ2-3|.|TRBV5-1|TRBD1
TGCGCCAGCAGCTTCCGGACAGGGGTTAGCACAGATACGCAGTATTTT
CASSFRTGVSTDTQYF
>TRBJ2-1|.|TRBV28|.
TGTGCCAGCAGTCCACTACAGGGATTGCAGTTCTTC
CASSPLQGLQFF
>TRBJ2-1|.|TRBV6-6|TRBD2
TGTGCCAGCACCCAGGCAGGAGGCGGCGGGGGGGAGCAGTTCTTC
CASTQAGGGGGEQFF
>TRBJ2-1|.|TRBV5-4|.
TGTGCCAGCAGCTTGTCCCATTCAGGGAGAATCAATGAGCAGTTCTTC
CASSLSHSGRINEQFF
>TRBJ2-2|.|TRBV6-2/TRBV6-3|.
TGTGCCAGCAGTTACTCGGTGCGCAATAGCGGGAACACCGGGGAGCTGTTTTTT
CASSYSVRNSGNTGELFF
>TRBJ2-5|.|TRBV10-3|.
TGTGCCATCAGTGGCCGGGACTCCAGCCAAGAGACCCAGTACTTC
CAISGRDSSQETQYF
>TRBJ1-6|.|TRBV6-2/TRBV6-3|.
TGTGCCAGCAGTTCGGGACCCCCCATCTGCCACTTT
CASSSGPPICHF
>TRBJ2-1|few|TRBV4-1|TRBD2
TGCGCCAGCAGCCAAGAGGTAGCGGGAGGAAGAAATGAGCAGTTCTTC
CASSQEVAGGRNEQFF
>TRBJ1-4|.|TRBV2|.
TGTGCCAGCCTCCCAGGCAGGGGAAATGAAAAACTGTTTTTT
CASLPGRGNEKLFF
>TRBJ1-5|once|TRBV30|.
TGTGCCTGGAGTGATCCGGGGCAGCCCCAGCATTTT
CAWSDPGQPQHF
>TRBJ2-5|.|TRBV3-1/TRBV3-2|TRBD1
TGTGCCAGCAGCCACCGGACAGGGGGCCGGTGGGAGACCCAGTACTTC
CASSHRTGGRWETQYF
>TRBJ2-3|.|TRBV11-2|TRBD2
TGTGCCAGCAGCTTATCGCGGGAGCGGACAGATACGCAGTATTTT
CASSLSRERTDTQYF
>TRBJ1-5|.|TRBV28|.
TGTGCCAGCAGTTTAACAGCCGCTAAGAGGCCCCAGCATTTT
CASSLTAAKRPQHF
>TRBJ1-1|once|TRBV5-1|.
TGCGCCAGCAGCCAGCCAGGGTCAATTGAAGCTTTCTTT
CASSQPGSIEAFF
>TRBJ2-5|.|TRBV4-3|.
TGCGCCAGCAGCCCTAGGGGAGAGACCCAGTACTTC
CASSPRGETQYF
>TRBJ1-1|.|TRBV12-3/TRBV12-4|.
TGTGCCAGCAGTTTAGGGCCGGGAACTGAAGCTTTCTTT
CASSLGPGTEAFF
>TRBJ2-1|.|TRBV7-3|.
TGTGCCAGCAGCTCACAGGCGAGCTCCTACAATGAGCAGTTCTTC
CASSSQASSYNEQFF
>TRBJ2-1|.|TRBV18|.
TGTGCCAGCTCAGCCGAGATGGTTGAGCAGTTCTTC
CASSAEMVEQFF
>TRBJ1-3|once|TRBV18|TRBD1
TGTGCCAGCTCAGCCTACGGACAGGGCGGAGGAAACACCATATATTTT
CASSAYGQGGGNTIYF
>TRBJ2-7|once|TRBV7-2|TRBD2
TGTGCCAGCAGCCCGCCGGGACTAGCGGTCGAGCAGTACTTC
CASSPPGLAVEQYF
>TRBJ2-7|.|TRBV3-1/TRBV3-2|.
TGTGCCAGCAGCCAAGTACCCGATAAGAGCTCCTACGAGCAGTACTTC
CASSQVPDKSSYEQYF
>TRBJ2-1|.|TRBV11-1|.
TGTGCCAGCAGCTTAATGACAGGGAGGGCCAATGAGCAGTTCTTC
CASSLMTGRANEQFF
>TRBJ1-2|.|TRBV6-5|.
TGTGCCAGCAGTTACGTTTCACAGGGCTATGGCTACACCTTC
CASSYVSQGYGYTF
>TRBJ2-3|few|TRBV6-5|.
TGTGCCAGCAGTTACTCGGGACTCGGGGATACGCAGTATTTT
CASSYSGLGDTQYF
>TRBJ1-1|few|TRBV28|.
TGTGCCAGCACCCTGACACCTAACACTGAAGCTTTCTTT
CASTLTPNTEAFF
>TRBJ1-1|few|TRBV5-4|TRBD1
TGTGCCAGCAACCGGGACAGCCCAAACACTGAAGCTTTCTTT
CASNRDSPNTEAFF
>TRBJ2-1|.|TRBV2|TRBD2
TGTGCCAGCAGCGCCGGGGGGGCGACCTACAATGAGCAGTTCTTC
CASSAGGATYNEQFF
>TRBJ2-1|.|TRBV2|.
TGTGCCAGCAGACCCTCGGGAGAGTCCTACAATGAGCAGTTCTTC
CASRPSGESYNEQFF
>TRBJ1-1|.|TRBV7-2|.
TGTGCCAGCAGCTTAGCTGCTGAAGCTTTCTTT
CASSLAAEAFF
>TRBJ1-2|.|TRBV5-1|.
TGCGCCAGCAGCTTGGAGGGGGGAAATGGCTACACCTTC
CASSLEGGNGYTF
>TRBJ1-2|.|TRBV5-1|.
TGCGCCAGCAGCGGAAAGGGTACCTCCACTAACTATGGCTACACCTTC
CASSGKGTSTNYGYTF
>TRBJ1-2|once|TRBV25-1|TRBD1
TGTGCCAGCAGTGAAGGACAGGGAAGGTACTATGGCTACACCTTC
CASSEGQGRYYGYTF
>TRBJ2-7|.|TRBV4-2|TRBD1
TGTGCCAGCAGCCCCCGGGACAGGGTCGGCGAGCAGTACTTC
CASSPRDRVGEQYF
>TRBJ1-4|.|TRBV4-3|.
TGCGCCAGCAGCCAAGATCCAACTAATGAAAAACTGTTTTTT
CASSQDPTNEKLFF
>TRBJ2-7|.|TRBV27|.
TGTGCCAGCAGTGGTGGAGGCGGGAAGCACTTC
CASSGGGGKHF
>TRBJ1-5|.|TRBV6-1|TRBD1
TGTGCCAGCAGTGAAGACGGGACAGGTCTACTGTCCCAGCATTTT
CASSEDGTGLLSQHF
>TRBJ2-7|.|TRBV2|.
TGTGCCAGCAGTGAAGCCGTCCTCTACGGGGCGTACGAGCAGTACTTC
CASSEAVLYGAYEQYF